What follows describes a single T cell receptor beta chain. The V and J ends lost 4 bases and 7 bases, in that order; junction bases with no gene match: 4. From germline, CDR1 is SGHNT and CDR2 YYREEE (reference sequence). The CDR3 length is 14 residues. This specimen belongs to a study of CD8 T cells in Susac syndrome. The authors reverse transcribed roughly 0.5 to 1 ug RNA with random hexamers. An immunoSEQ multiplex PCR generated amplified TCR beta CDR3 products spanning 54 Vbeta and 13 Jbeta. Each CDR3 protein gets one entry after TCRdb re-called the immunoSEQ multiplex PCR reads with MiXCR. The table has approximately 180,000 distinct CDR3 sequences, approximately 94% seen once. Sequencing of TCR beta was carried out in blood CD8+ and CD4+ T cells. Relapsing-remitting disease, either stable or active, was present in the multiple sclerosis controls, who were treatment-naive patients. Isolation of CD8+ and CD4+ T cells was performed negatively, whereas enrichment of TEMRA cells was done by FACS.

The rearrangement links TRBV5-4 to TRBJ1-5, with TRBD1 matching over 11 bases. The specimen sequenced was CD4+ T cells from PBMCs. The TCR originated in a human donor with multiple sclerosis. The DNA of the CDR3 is TGTGCCAGCAGCCAGGGACAGGGGGAGCAGCCCCAGCATTTT. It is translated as CASSQGQGEQPQHF.